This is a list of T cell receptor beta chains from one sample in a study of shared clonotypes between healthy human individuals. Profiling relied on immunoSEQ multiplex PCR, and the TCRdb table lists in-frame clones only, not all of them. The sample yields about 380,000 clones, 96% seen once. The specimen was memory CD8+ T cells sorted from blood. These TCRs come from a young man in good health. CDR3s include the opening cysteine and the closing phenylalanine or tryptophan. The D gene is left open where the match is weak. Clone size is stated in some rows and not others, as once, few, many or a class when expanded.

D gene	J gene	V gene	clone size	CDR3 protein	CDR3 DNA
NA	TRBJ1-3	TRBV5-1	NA	CASSTGPSFSGNTIYF	TGCGCCAGCAGCACCGGACCTTCCTTCTCTGGAAACACCATATATTTT
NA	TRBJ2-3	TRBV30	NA	CACTGGSTDTQYF	TGTGCCTGTACAGGTGGAAGCACAGATACGCAGTATTTT
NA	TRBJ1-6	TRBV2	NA	CASSVTLLHF	TGTGCCAGCAGCGTAACCCTACTCCACTTT
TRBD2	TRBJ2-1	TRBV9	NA	CASSAGLAPWDEQFF	TGTGCCAGCAGCGCGGGACTAGCTCCATGGGATGAGCAGTTCTTC
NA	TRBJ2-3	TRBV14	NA	CASSQIHDTDTQYF	TGTGCCAGCAGCCAAATCCACGACACAGATACGCAGTATTTT
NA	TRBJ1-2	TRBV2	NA	CASSEARARAPFYGYTF	TGTGCCAGCAGTGAAGCGAGAGCCCGGGCACCATTCTATGGCTACACCTTC
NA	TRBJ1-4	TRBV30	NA	CAWSANRASGSTNEKLFF	TGTGCCTGGAGTGCCAACAGAGCATCAGGGTCCACTAATGAAAAACTGTTTTTT
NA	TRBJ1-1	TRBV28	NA	CASSLTSNTEAFF	TGTGCCAGCAGTCTAACTTCTAACACTGAAGCTTTCTTT
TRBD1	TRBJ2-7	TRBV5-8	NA	CASSLEGQGYEQYF	TGTGCCAGCAGCTTGGAAGGACAGGGCTATGAGCAGTACTTC
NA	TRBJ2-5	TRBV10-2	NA	CASSEYGQETQYF	TGCGCCAGCAGTGAATACGGCCAAGAGACCCAGTACTTC
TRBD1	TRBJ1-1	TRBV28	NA	CASSLQGAREAFF	TGTGCCAGCAGTTTACAGGGGGCGCGGGAAGCTTTCTTT
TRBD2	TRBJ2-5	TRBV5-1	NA	CASSVSLAGRQETQYF	TGCGCCAGCAGCGTCTCCTTAGCGGGGAGACAAGAGACCCAGTACTTC
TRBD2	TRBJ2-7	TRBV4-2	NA	CASSQEAGGPYEQYF	TGTGCCAGCAGCCAGGAAGCGGGAGGGCCGTACGAGCAGTACTTC
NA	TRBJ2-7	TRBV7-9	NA	CASSSVREPRYEQYF	TGTGCCAGCAGCTCGGTACGGGAGCCCCGCTACGAGCAGTACTTC
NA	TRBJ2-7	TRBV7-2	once	CASSSRDRVSYEQYF	TGTGCCAGCAGCTCCCGGGACCGCGTCTCCTACGAGCAGTACTTC
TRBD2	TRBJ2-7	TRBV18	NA	CASSLTGTSGRTFYEQYF	TGTGCCAGCTCCCTCACCGGGACTAGCGGGAGGACGTTCTACGAGCAGTACTTC
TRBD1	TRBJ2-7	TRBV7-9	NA	CASSSSGGTNEQYF	TGTGCCAGCAGCTCCTCAGGGGGCACCAACGAGCAGTACTTC
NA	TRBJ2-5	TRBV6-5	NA	CASSYSGETQYF	TGTGCCAGCAGTTACTCTGGCGAGACCCAGTACTTC
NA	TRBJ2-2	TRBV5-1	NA	CASSFSGGNTGELFF	TGCGCCAGCAGCTTTTCTGGGGGTAACACCGGGGAGCTGTTTTTT
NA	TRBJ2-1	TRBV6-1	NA	CASRPIDSLYNEQFF	TGTGCCAGCAGACCCATAGACTCCCTCTACAATGAGCAGTTCTTC
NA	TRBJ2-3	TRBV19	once	CASSIGGGHGDTQYF	TGTGCCAGTAGTATTGGAGGGGGCCATGGAGATACGCAGTATTTT
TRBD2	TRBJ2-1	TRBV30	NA	CASQREFLNEQFF	TGTGCCTCTCAGCGGGAGTTCCTCAATGAGCAGTTCTTC
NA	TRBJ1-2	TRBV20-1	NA	CSARENGYTF	TGCAGTGCTAGAGAGAATGGCTACACCTTC
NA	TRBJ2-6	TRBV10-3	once	CAISRVSGANVLTF	TGTGCCATCAGCCGGGTCTCTGGGGCCAACGTCCTGACTTTC
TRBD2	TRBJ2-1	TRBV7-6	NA	CASSLAGGPRNEQFF	TGTGCCAGCAGCTTAGCGGGAGGGCCGAGAAATGAGCAGTTCTTC
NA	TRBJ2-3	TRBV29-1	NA	CSATPADTQYF	TGCAGCGCCACCCCCGCAGATACGCAGTATTTT
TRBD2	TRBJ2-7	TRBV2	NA	CATRYGREQYF	TGTGCCACCAGATACGGGAGGGAGCAGTACTTC
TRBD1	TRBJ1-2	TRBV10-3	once	CAITSGQGDYGYTF	TGTGCCATCACCTCGGGACAGGGGGACTATGGCTACACCTTC
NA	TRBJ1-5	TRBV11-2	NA	CASSEGLNQPQHF	TGTGCCAGCAGTGAGGGGCTTAATCAGCCCCAGCATTTT
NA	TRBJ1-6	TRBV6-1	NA	CASSELTGSGSPLHF	TGTGCCAGCAGTGAATTAACAGGTTCTGGTTCACCCCTCCACTTT
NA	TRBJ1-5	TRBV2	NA	CASSESPRVSGKGQPQHF	TGTGCCAGCAGTGAATCTCCCCGGGTTTCAGGGAAGGGTCAGCCCCAGCATTTT
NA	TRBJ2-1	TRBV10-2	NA	CASSEPGSYNEQFF	TGCGCCAGCAGTGAACCAGGGTCCTACAATGAGCAGTTCTTC
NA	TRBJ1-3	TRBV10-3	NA	CAIRDNSGNTIYF	TGTGCCATCAGGGACAACTCTGGAAACACCATATATTTT
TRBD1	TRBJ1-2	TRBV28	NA	CASSLYSYDREDGYTF	TGTGCCAGCAGTTTATATTCTTACGACAGGGAAGATGGCTACACCTTC
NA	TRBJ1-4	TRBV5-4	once	CASSDGPSLNEKLFF	TGTGCCAGCAGCGACGGACCTTCCTTAAACGAAAAACTGTTTTTT
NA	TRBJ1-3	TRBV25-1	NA	CASNSGYGNTIYF	TGTGCCAGCAATTCGGGGTATGGAAACACCATATATTTT
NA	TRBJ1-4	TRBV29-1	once	CSVAWAGFNEKLFF	TGCAGCGTTGCTTGGGCAGGCTTTAATGAAAAACTGTTTTTT
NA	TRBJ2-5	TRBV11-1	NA	CASSLGEETQYF	TGTGCCAGCAGCTTAGGGGAGGAGACCCAGTACTTC
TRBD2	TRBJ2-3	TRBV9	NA	CASSAQFGLLAGGPPDTQYF	TGTGCCAGCAGCGCCCAGTTCGGATTACTAGCGGGAGGCCCCCCAGATACGCAGTATTTT
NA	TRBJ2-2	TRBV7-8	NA	CASSFVMTGTGELFF	TGTGCCAGCAGCTTCGTTATGACGGGCACCGGGGAGCTGTTTTTT
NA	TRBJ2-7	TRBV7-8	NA	CASSLEGVGVFYEQYF	TGTGCCAGCAGCTTAGAGGGAGTAGGGGTCTTCTACGAGCAGTACTTC
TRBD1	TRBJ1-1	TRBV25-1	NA	CASSESTSGTGGTEAFF	TGTGCCAGCAGTGAATCGACCTCCGGGACAGGGGGTACTGAAGCTTTCTTT
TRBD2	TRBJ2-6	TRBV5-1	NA	CASSLGGSSGANVLTF	TGCGCCAGCAGCTTGGGCGGGAGCTCTGGGGCCAACGTCCTGACTTTC
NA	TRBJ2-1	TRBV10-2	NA	CASSARAPDEQFF	TGCGCCAGCAGTGCAAGGGCCCCCGATGAGCAGTTCTTC
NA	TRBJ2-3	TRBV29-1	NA	CSVDKGGTDTQYF	TGCAGCGTTGATAAAGGGGGCACAGATACGCAGTATTTT
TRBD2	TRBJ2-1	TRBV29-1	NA	CSVERSGSRDEQFF	TGCAGCGTTGAACGGAGCGGGAGTCGGGATGAGCAGTTCTTC
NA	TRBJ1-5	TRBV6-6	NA	CASGVGVGNQPQHF	TGTGCCAGCGGGGTAGGAGTGGGCAATCAGCCCCAGCATTTT
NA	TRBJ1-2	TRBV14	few	CASSQALGGGNYGYTF	TGTGCCAGCAGCCAAGCCCTTGGAGGGGGGAACTATGGCTACACCTTC
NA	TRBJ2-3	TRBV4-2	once	CASSQNRATDTQYF	TGTGCCAGCAGCCAGAATCGGGCCACAGATACGCAGTATTTT
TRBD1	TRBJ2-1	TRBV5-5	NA	CASSGQGAEYNEQFF	TGTGCCAGCAGCGGACAGGGGGCAGAGTACAATGAGCAGTTCTTC
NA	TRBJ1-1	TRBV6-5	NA	CASSYSVEGEGEAFF	TGTGCCAGCAGCTACTCAGTAGAGGGCGAGGGTGAAGCTTTCTTT
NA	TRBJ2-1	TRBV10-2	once	CASSAPGALSNEQFF	TGCGCCAGCAGCGCTCCAGGCGCGCTAAGCAATGAGCAGTTCTTC
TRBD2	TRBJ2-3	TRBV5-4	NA	CASRKREGADTQYF	TGTGCCAGCCGAAAGCGGGAGGGGGCAGATACGCAGTATTTT
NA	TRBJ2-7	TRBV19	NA	CASRPPYSYEQYF	TGTGCCAGTAGACCACCCTACTCCTACGAGCAGTACTTC
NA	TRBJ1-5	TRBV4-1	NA	CASSQETGNQPQHF	TGCGCCAGCAGCCAAGAAACCGGGAATCAGCCCCAGCATTTT
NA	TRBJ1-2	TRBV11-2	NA	CASSLALGSYGYTF	TGTGCCAGCAGCTTAGCTTTGGGGAGCTATGGCTACACCTTC
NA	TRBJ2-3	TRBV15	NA	CATSRSTDTQYF	TGTGCCACCAGCAGATCCACAGATACGCAGTATTTT
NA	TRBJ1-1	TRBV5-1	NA	CASSLQGGNTEAFF	TGCGCCAGCAGCTTACAGGGAGGGAACACTGAAGCTTTCTTT
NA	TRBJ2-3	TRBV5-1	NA	CASSDPLGRQITDTQYF	TGCGCCAGCAGTGATCCGCTCGGTAGACAGATCACAGATACGCAGTATTTT
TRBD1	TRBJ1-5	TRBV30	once	CAWSVRGPGGSRYSNQPQHF	TGTGCCTGGAGTGTAAGAGGGCCAGGGGGCTCTAGGTATAGCAATCAGCCCCAGCATTTT